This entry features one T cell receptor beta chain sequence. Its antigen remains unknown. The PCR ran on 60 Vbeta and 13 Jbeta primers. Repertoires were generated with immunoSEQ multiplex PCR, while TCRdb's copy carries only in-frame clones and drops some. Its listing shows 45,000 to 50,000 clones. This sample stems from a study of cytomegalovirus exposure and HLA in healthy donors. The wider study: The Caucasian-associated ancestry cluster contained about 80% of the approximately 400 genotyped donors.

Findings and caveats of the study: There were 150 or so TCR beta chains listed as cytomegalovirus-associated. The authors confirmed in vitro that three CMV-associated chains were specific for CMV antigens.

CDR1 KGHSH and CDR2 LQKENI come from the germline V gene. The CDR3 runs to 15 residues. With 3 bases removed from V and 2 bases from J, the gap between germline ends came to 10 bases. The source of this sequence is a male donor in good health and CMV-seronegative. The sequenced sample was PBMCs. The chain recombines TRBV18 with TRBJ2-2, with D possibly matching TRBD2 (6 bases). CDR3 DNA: TGTGCCAGCTCACCGTTCGGGGGAAACACCGGGGAGCTGTTTTTT. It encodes CASSPFGGNTGELFF.